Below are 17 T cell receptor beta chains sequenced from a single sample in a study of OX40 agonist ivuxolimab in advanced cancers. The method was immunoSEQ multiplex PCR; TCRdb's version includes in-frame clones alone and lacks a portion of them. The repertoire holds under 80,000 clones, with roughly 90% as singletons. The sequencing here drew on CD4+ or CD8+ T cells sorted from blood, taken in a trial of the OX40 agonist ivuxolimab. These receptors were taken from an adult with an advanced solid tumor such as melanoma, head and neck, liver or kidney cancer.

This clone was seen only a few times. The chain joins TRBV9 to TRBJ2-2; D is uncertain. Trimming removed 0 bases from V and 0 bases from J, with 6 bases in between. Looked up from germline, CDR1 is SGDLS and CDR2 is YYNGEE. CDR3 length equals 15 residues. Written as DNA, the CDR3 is TGTGCCAGCAGCGTAGGGCCGGCGAACACCGGGGAGCTGTTTTTT. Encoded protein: CASSVGPANTGELFF.

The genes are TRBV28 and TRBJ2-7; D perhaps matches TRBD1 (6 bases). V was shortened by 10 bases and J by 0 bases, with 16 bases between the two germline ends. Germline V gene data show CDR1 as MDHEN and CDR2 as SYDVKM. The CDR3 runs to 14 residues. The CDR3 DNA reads TGTGCCACCAGCTCAACAGGGAGCTCCTACGAGCAGTACTTC. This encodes CATSSTGSSYEQYF.

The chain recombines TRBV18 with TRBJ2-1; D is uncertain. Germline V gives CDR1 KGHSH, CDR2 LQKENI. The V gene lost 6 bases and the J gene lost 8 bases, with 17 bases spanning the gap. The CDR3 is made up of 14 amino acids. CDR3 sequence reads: CASSQGSWADEQFF. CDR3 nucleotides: TGTGCCAGCTCCCAAGGGTCCTGGGCGGATGAGCAGTTCTTC.

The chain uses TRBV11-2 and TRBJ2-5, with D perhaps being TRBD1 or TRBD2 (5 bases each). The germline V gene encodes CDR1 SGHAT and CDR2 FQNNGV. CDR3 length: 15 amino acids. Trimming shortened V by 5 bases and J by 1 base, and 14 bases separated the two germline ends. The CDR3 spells CASSQGRNFQETQYF. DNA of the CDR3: TGTGCCAGCAGCCAGGGACGGAACTTCCAAGAGACCCAGTACTTC. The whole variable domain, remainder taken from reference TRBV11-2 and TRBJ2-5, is EAGVAQSPRYKIIEKRQSVAFWCNPISGHATLYWYQQILGQGPKLLIQFQNNGVVDDSQLPKDRFSAERLKGVDSTLKIQPAKLEDSAVYLCASSQGRNFQETQYFGPGTRLLVL.

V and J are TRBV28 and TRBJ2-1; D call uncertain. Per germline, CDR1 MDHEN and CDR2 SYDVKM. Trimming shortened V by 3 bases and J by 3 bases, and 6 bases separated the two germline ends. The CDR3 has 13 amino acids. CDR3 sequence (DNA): TGTGCCAGCAGTTTGAAGCGCTACAATGAGCAGTTCTTC. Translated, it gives CASSLKRYNEQFF.

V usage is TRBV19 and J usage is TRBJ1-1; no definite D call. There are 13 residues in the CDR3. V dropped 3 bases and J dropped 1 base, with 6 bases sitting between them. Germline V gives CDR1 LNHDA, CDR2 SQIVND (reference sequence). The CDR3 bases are TGTGCCAGTAGTATGTCGAAGAACACTGAAGCTTTCTTT. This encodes CASSMSKNTEAFF.

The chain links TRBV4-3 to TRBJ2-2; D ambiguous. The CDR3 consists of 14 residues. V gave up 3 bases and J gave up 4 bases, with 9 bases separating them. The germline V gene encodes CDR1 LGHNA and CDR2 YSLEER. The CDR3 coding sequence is TGCGCCAGCAGCCAGGAACGCGGCACCGGGGAGCTGTTTTTT. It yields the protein CASSQERGTGELFF.

The CDR3 sequence: CASSVAGGEGLADTQYF. The DNA for the CDR3 is TGTGCCAGCAGCGTAGCCGGGGGGGAGGGCCTGGCAGATACGCAGTATTTT. The genes are TRBV9 and TRBJ2-3; 8 positions agree with TRBD2. J was trimmed by 4 bases and V by 0 bases; bases with no gene match: 10. This CDR3 is 17 amino acids long. Germline V gene lookup returns CDR1 SGDLS and CDR2 YYNGEE.

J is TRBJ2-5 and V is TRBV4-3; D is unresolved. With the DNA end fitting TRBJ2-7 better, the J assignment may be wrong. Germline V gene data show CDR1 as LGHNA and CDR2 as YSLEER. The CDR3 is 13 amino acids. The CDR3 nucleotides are TGCGCCAGCAGCCAAGATTGGGGCTACGAGCAGTACTTC. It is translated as CASSQDWGYEQYF.

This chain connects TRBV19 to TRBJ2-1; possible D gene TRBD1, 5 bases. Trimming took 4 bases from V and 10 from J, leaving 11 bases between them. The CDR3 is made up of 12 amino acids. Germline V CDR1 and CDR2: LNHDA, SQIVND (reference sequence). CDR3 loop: CASSRRREEQFF. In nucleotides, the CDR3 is TGTGCCAGTAGTAGACGCAGGGAAGAGCAGTTCTTC.

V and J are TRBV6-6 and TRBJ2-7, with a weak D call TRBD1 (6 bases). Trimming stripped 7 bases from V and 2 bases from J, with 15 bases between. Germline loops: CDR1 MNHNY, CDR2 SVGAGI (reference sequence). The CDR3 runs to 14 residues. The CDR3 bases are TGTGCCAGCATCGGACAGACCACGACCTACGAGCAGTACTTC. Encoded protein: CASIGQTTTYEQYF.

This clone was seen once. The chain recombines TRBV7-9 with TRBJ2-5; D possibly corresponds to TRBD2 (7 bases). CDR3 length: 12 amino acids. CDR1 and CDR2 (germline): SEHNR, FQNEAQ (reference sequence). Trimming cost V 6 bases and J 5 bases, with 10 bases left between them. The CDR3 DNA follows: TGTGCCAGCAGGAGGGGGGGTGAGACCCAGTACTTC. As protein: CASRRGGETQYF.

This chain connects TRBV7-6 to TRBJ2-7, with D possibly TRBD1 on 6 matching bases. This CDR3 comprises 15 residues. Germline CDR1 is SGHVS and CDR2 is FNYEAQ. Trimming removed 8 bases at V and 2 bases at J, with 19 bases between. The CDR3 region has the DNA TGTGCCAGCTCTCATGGGGCAGGGGCAACCTACGAGCAGTACTTC. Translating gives CASSHGAGATYEQYF. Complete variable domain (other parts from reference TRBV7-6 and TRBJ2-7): GAGVSQSPRYKVTKRGQDVALRCDPISGHVSLYWYRQALGQGPEFLTYFNYEAQQDKSGLPNDRFSAERPEGSISTLTIQRTEQRDSAMYRCASSHGAGATYEQYFGPGTRLTVT.

DNA of the CDR3: TGTGCCAGCAGTCAGAGCCGCGGGGTAGGGAGTGAGCAGTTCTTC. It codes for CASSQSRGVGSEQFF. The chain links TRBV7-9 to TRBJ2-1; maybe TRBD2 (6 bases). From germline, CDR1 is SEHNR and CDR2 FQNEAQ (reference sequence). Trimming cost V 6 bases and J 9 bases, with 21 bases left between them. This CDR3 is built from 15 residues.

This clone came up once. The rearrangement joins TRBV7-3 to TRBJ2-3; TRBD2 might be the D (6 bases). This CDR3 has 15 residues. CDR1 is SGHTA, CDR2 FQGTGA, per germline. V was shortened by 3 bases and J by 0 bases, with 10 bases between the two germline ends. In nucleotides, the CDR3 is TGTGCCAGCAGCTTGATTGGGGGGAGCACAGATACGCAGTATTTT. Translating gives CASSLIGGSTDTQYF. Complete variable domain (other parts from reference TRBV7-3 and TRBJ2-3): GAGVSQTPSNKVTEKGKYVELRCDPISGHTALYWYRQSLGQGPEFLIYFQGTGAADDSGLPNDRFFAVRPEGSVSTLKIQRTERGDSAVYLCASSLIGGSTDTQYFGPGTRLTVL.

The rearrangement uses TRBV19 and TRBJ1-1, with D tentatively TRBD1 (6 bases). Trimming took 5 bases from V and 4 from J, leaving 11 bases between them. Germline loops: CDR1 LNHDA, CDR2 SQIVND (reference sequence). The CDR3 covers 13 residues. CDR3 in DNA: TGTGCCAGTAGTTTTAGAGGGGGCACTGAAGCTTTCTTT. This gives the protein CASSFRGGTEAFF.

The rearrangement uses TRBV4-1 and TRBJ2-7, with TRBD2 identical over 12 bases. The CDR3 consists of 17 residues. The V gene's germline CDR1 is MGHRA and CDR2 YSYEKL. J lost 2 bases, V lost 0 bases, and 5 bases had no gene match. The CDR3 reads CASSQDSSGRGAYEQYF. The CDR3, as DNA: TGCGCCAGCAGCCAAGACTCTAGCGGGAGGGGGGCCTACGAGCAGTACTTC.